The source of this TCR beta chain is a study of early T cells in non-severe SARS-CoV-2 infection (dated by TCRdb to about 2021). Study-level background: Bulk RNA from unsorted whole blood was used for TCR sequencing, so alpha and beta chains could not be paired.

Overall results and qualifications from the work: VDJdb matching was skewed toward anti-spike CD8 responses, so virus-specific expansions were likely underestimated and private and CD4 specificities were missed.

The study was a case-control design nested within a healthcare worker cohort in London, UK, with weekly nasopharyngeal swab PCR tests and blood sampling. Healthcare workers were recruited between 23 and 31 March 2020, during the week of the UK lockdown, and were followed weekly for up to about 15 weeks. Library generation was performed with 5' RACE. Reads for this sample came from a NextSeq 500. In the TCR library protocol, unique molecular identifiers were attached to individual cDNA molecules to correct for PCR bias and sequencing error. Sequencing covered both TCR alpha and beta chains, and within each sample the abundances of alpha and beta sequences were tightly co-correlated. From the authors' description of their analysis: V gene, J gene and CDR3 annotation of TCR sequences was performed with Decombinator V4. TCRs were defined as expanded if a significant change between any two time points was detected under a Poisson model with p below 0.0001. Abundances of TCRs were expressed as counts per million after normalisation to the total number of TCRs sequenced in each sample. TRAV1-2 paired with TRAJ12, TRAJ20 or TRAJ33 defined MAIT TCRs, while TRAV10 paired with TRAJ18 defined iNKT TCRs. VDJdb, accessed 1 November 2021, was searched for CMV, EBV and SARS-CoV-2 annotated TCRs, with TCRs annotated for multiple antigens excluded. TCRdb trimmed the raw reads at Q25, called clones with MiXCR and kept productive beta chains. Merged by CDR3 protein, the rows form single entries marked with the most common genes and DNA. In this record, the V and J calls reflect TCRdb's handling and not the investigators' own analysis. The sample includes roughly 110,000 distinct CDR3 sequences, with 11% observed a single time. Together, the top ten hold 6.5% to 8% of the sample.

Remarks on this clonotype: The target of this receptor is not known. Nothing much larger sits one base from this clone, and base qualities are not available.

The CDR3 runs 13 amino acids, cysteine and phenylalanine included. Here the CDR3 DNA is all that survives: 39 bases in frame from base 1. Looking up the germline V gene yields CDR1 SGHDT and CDR2 YYEEEE. Germline trimming: 4 bases from V, 10 bases from J; junction bases outside gene matches: 6. The rearranged segments are TRBV5-6 and TRBJ2-1, with 9 bases matching TRBD2. The origin of this receptor is an adult who was a healthcare worker with PCR-confirmed SARS-CoV-2 infection or an uninfected control (not recorded which). The specimen sequenced was whole blood. The DNA reads as follows: TGTGCCAGCAGCGGGGGACTAGCAGGGGAGCAGTTCTTC. This yields the protein CASSGGLAGEQFF.